Each of the 24 T cell receptor beta chains below was sequenced from the same sample in a study of yellow fever vaccine responses in identical twins. MiXCR, applied by TCRdb to the RT-PCR reads, yields one record per CDR3 protein. Here the sample spans 1,000 to 1,200 distinct CDR3 sequences, approximately 84% being singletons. The sample in question was T cells from blood (PBMCs), unsorted or a sorted subset (not recorded which), obtained before or after yellow fever vaccination (not recorded which). These receptors all stem from a female donor who received the yellow fever vaccine.

J is TRBJ1-2 and V is TRBV12-3 or TRBV12-4; a possible D gene is TRBD1 (5 bases). V lost 8 bases and J lost 8, with 21 bases in between. This CDR3 is built from 14 residues. The CDR3 is CASGGSGTLEGYTF. The CDR3 DNA is TGTGCCAGCGGGGGGAGTGGGACGTTGGAGGGCTACACCTTC.

Concerning this clonotype: Relative to the germline gene, one junction end is altered; a read error may explain this. The chain combines TRBV10-3 with TRBJ2-2; D is possibly TRBD2 (7 bases). The CDR3 length is 15 residues. CDR1 ENHRY and CDR2 SYGVKD come from the germline V gene. For the CDR3, the DNA is TGTGTCATCAGGGACGGGGGGCTGAACACCGGGGAGCTGTTTTTT. Protein sequence: CVIRDGGLNTGELFF.

The V call is TRBV6-5, the J call TRBJ1-1, with D possibly being TRBD1 (5 bases). This CDR3 region has 14 residues. V lost 0 bases and J lost 5, with 10 bases in between. Germline CDR1 and CDR2: MNHEY and SVGAGI. This chain's CDR3 is CASSYSQGRTEAFF. The CDR3 nucleotides are TGTGCCAGCAGTTACTCTCAGGGTAGGACTGAAGCTTTCTTT.

This chain links TRBV10-1 with TRBJ2-2, with D tentatively TRBD1 (5 bases). Between the trimmed V and J ends, which lost 4 bases and 4 bases, there was a span of 7 bases. The length of the CDR3 is 13 residues. Germline values: CDR1 WNHNN, CDR2 SYGVQD (reference sequence). The CDR3 reads CASSVRATGELFF. CDR3 DNA: TGCGCCAGCAGTGTCAGGGCCACCGGGGAGCTGTTTTTT.

The chain carries TRBV6-5 and TRBJ1-1, with D possibly TRBD1 on 5 matching bases. The ends were cut back, 2 bases at V and 0 bases at J, with 10 bases in the middle. CDR3 length: 15 residues. Germline V gene data show CDR1 as MNHEY and CDR2 as SVGAGI. CDR3 residues: CASSYPGGLNTEAFF. The CDR3 bases are TGTGCCAGCAGTTACCCGGGGGGTTTGAACACTGAAGCTTTCTTT.

This clonotype showed up just once. The chain is built from TRBV6-5 and TRBJ2-7, with D unclear. V was cut by 2 bases and J by 5 bases, with 7 bases left in between. Germline V gene data show CDR1 as MNHEY and CDR2 as SVGAGI. This CDR3 contains 12 residues. The CDR3 loop is CASSYTGDEQYV. The CDR3, as DNA: TGTGCCAGCAGTTACACGGGTGACGAGCAGTACGTC.

This chain uses TRBV12-3 or TRBV12-4 with TRBJ2-6; 12 bases align to TRBD1. This CDR3 comprises 20 residues. The trim removed 5 bases at V and 1 base at J, leaving 12 bases unmatched. CDR3 nucleotide sequence: TGTGCCAGCAGTCGGGACAGGGGGCGCTTTGCTTGGTCTGGGGCCAACGTCCTGACTTTC. This translates into CASSRDRGRFAWSGANVLTF.

V is TRBV11-1 and J is TRBJ2-5; TRBD1 matches at 7 bases. V shed 5 bases, J shed 2 bases, and the junction held 8 bases outside the gene matches. From germline, CDR1 is SGHAT and CDR2 FQDESV (reference sequence). The CDR3 extends over 15 amino acids. The CDR3 spells CASSHLTGTQETQYF. CDR3 DNA sequence: TGTGCCAGCAGCCATTTGACAGGGACACAAGAGACCCAGTACTTC.

This clonotype occurred once. This rearrangement joins TRBV7-6 to TRBJ2-5; no reliable D call. Trimming took off 0 bases at V and 5 bases at J, with 4 bases between the two ends. Germline V gives CDR1 SGHVS, CDR2 FNYEAQ. The CDR3 is 12 residues long. CDR3 coding DNA: TGTGCCAGCAGCTTAGCGAAGGAGACCCAGTACTTC. Protein product: CASSLAKETQYF.

The J gene is TRBJ2-1, the V gene TRBV2; D might be TRBD1 (6 bases). The V and J ends lost 3 bases and 0 bases respectively, with 6 bases between them. Germline CDR1 SNHLY, CDR2 FYNNEI. This CDR3 spans 14 amino acids. CDR3 sequence reads: CASSEDSSYNEQFF. The CDR3 coding sequence is TGTGCCAGCAGTGAGGACAGCTCCTACAATGAGCAGTTCTTC. Full variable domain (rest looked up from reference TRBV2 and TRBJ2-1): EPEVTQTPSHQVTQMGQEVILRCVPISNHLYFYWYRQILGQKVEFLVSFYNNEISEKSEIFDDQFSVERPDGSNFTLKIRSTKLEDSAMYFCASSEDSSYNEQFFGPGTRLTVL.

The J gene is TRBJ2-1, the V gene TRBV6-4; 9 nucleotides line up with TRBD2. The germline gives CDR1 MRHNA, CDR2 SNTAGT. This CDR3 is 14 amino acids long. The V segment lost 5 bases and the J segment 6 bases; nucleotides outside the gene matches: 5. CDR3 DNA sequence: TGTGCCAGCAGTCATCTAGCGGGATCCAATGAGCAGTTCTTC. Its translation: CASSHLAGSNEQFF.

The rearrangement uses TRBV6-4 and TRBJ2-2; no firm D call. Germline V CDR1 and CDR2: MRHNA, SNTAGT. Trimming removed 0 bases from V and 1 base from J, with 6 bases in between. This CDR3 has 15 residues. The CDR3 is CASSDSPGNTGELFF. The CDR3 bases are TGTGCCAGCAGTGACTCCCCAGGGAACACCGGGGAGCTGTTTTTT.

The chain joins TRBV29-1 to TRBJ1-1; TRBD1 is a possible D gene (5 bases). The germline V gene has CDR1 SQVTM and CDR2 ANQGSEA. Trimming removed 4 bases at V and 1 base at J, with 10 bases between. The CDR3 is 13 amino acids. CDR3 in DNA: TGCAGCGTTGCCCGGGACGGGAACACTGAAGCTTTCTTT. Translating it yields CSVARDGNTEAFF.

The gene calls are TRBV6-1 and TRBJ1-2, with D possibly matching TRBD1 (6 bases). V was shortened by 6 bases and J by 2 bases, with 13 bases between the two germline ends. Germline V gene lookup returns CDR1 MNHNS and CDR2 SASEGT. This CDR3 is built from 14 residues. For the CDR3, the DNA is TGTGCCAGCAGGAATAGGGGGGGAAACTATGGCTACACCTTC. The encoded protein is CASRNRGGNYGYTF.

V gene TRBV24-1 combines with J gene TRBJ2-5, with a tentative D call TRBD2 (6 bases). The CDR3 is 14 residues long. From germline, CDR1 is KGHDR and CDR2 SFDVKD. Trimming cost V 5 bases and J 9 bases, with 18 bases left between them. CDR3 nucleotides: TGTGCCACCAGTGCTTCCCCGGGGCCGGGGGCCCAGTACTTC. Translation gives CATSASPGPGAQYF.

The CDR3 loop is CSASEVQGASYNEQFF. The CDR3 DNA reads as TGCAGTGCTAGCGAAGTTCAGGGGGCATCCTACAATGAGCAGTTCTTC. The gene calls are TRBV20-1 and TRBJ2-1; TRBD1 aligns across 8 bases. The CDR3 totals 16 residues. Per the germline V gene, CDR1 is DFQATT and CDR2 is SNEGSKA (reference sequence). V lost 3 bases to trimming and J lost 1 base; unmatched junction nucleotides: 8.

J is TRBJ2-7 and V is TRBV18, with TRBD2 identical over 7 bases. V shed 5 bases and J 7 bases; nucleotides not matched to a gene: 5. The germline CDR1 and CDR2 sequences are KGHSH and LQKENI. This CDR3 region has 12 residues. The CDR3 here is CASSGPSGEQYF. CDR3 in DNA: TGTGCCAGCTCAGGGCCTAGCGGAGAGCAGTACTTC.

This chain links TRBV6-1 with TRBJ2-1; TRBD2 agrees at 9 bases. V shed 6 bases and J 3 bases; nucleotides not matched to a gene: 15. The germline gives CDR1 MNHNS, CDR2 SASEGT. The CDR3 has 18 residues. CDR3 protein: CASSHPGGGGVNYNEQFF. The DNA for the CDR3 is TGTGCCAGCAGCCATCCGGGTGGCGGGGGGGTTAACTACAATGAGCAGTTCTTC.

The CDR3, as DNA: TGTGCCAGCAGCTTAGCGGGACAGGGGATCGGGGAGCCCCAGCATTTT. Its protein product is CASSLAGQGIGEPQHF. This chain connects TRBV7-6 to TRBJ1-5; TRBD1 matches 10 bases. Germline-derived CDR1 and CDR2 are SGHVS and FNYEAQ. After removal of 0 bases from V and 8 bases from J, the junction contained 7 bases not matched to a gene. The CDR3 covers 16 residues.

The chain recombines TRBV20-1 with TRBJ1-5; D uncertain. Trimming pared 6 bases from V and 6 bases from J, leaving 9 bases between. The CDR3 runs 11 residues. Germline CDR1 reads DFQATT; CDR2 reads SNEGSKA (reference sequence). The CDR3 here is CSAGAAQPQHF. The CDR3 region has the DNA TGCAGTGCCGGAGCTGCTCAGCCCCAGCATTTT.

V usage is TRBV6-4 and J usage is TRBJ2-7, with D possibly being TRBD1 or TRBD2 (5 bases each). The CDR3 loop spans 14 amino acids. In germline, CDR1 is MRHNA, CDR2 SNTAGT. V was clipped by 6 bases and J by 0 bases, with 12 bases between them. CDR3 bases: TGTGCCAGCAGCTCACTCGGGGCCTCCTACGAGCAGTACTTC. Translating it yields CASSSLGASYEQYF.

The rearrangement links TRBV4-3 to TRBJ2-2, with 12 bases aligning to TRBD2. With 1 base clipped from V and 0 bases from J, the junction kept 6 bases outside the gene matches. The germline gives CDR1 LGHNA, CDR2 YSLEER. The CDR3 loop spans 19 amino acids. CDR3 in DNA: TGCGCCAGCAGCCAAGGAACTAGCGGGGGGCTCCCGAACACCGGGGAGCTGTTTTTT. Protein product: CASSQGTSGGLPNTGELFF.

The chain joins TRBV5-4 to TRBJ2-1; TRBD1 matches at 8 bases. Germline assignment: CDR1 SGHNT and CDR2 YYREEE (reference sequence). V dropped 4 bases and J dropped 3; count of bases not matched to a gene: 9. The CDR3 has 16 residues. The CDR3 spells CASSLAGQDGYNEQFF. The CDR3 DNA is TGTGCCAGCAGCCTGGCGGGACAGGATGGCTACAATGAGCAGTTCTTC.

The chain combines TRBV20-1 with TRBJ2-5, with 13 nucleotides matching TRBD2. The germline V gene encodes CDR1 DFQATT and CDR2 SNEGSKA (reference sequence). The J segment lost 5 bases and the V segment lost 6 bases, leaving 6 bases of the junction unmatched. The CDR3 has 14 residues. The CDR3 protein is CSATSGGAWETQYF. The CDR3 coding sequence is TGCAGTGCCACTAGCGGGGGGGCCTGGGAGACCCAGTACTTC.